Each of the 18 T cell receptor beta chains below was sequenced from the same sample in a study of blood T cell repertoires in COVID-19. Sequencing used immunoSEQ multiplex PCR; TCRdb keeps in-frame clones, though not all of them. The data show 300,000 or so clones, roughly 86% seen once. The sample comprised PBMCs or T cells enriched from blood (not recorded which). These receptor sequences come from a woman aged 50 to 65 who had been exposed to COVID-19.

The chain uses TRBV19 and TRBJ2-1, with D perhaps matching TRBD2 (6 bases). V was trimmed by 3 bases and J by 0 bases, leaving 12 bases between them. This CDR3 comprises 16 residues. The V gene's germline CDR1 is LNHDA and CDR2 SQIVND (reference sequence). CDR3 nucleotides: TGTGCCAGTAGTATGTTGGGGGGAGACTCCTACAATGAGCAGTTCTTC. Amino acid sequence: CASSMLGGDSYNEQFF.

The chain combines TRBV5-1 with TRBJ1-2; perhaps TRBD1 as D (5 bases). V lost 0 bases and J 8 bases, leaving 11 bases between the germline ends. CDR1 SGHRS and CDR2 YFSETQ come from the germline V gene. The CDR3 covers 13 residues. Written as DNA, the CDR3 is TGCGCCAGCAGCTTGGCAGGGTTGGGCGGCTACACCTTC. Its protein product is CASSLAGLGGYTF.

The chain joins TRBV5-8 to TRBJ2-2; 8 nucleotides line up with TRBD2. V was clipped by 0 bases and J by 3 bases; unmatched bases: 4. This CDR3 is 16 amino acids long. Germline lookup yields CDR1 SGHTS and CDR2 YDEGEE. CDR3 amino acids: CASSLAPSGYTGELFF. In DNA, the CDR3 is TGTGCCAGCAGCTTGGCGCCTAGCGGGTACACCGGGGAGCTGTTTTTT.

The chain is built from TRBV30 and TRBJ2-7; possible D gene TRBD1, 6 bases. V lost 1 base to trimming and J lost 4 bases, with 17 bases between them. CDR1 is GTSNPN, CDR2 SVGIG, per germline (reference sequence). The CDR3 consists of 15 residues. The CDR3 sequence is CAWSGAGATHYEQYF. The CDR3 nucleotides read TGTGCCTGGAGTGGGGCAGGGGCTACTCATTACGAGCAGTACTTC.

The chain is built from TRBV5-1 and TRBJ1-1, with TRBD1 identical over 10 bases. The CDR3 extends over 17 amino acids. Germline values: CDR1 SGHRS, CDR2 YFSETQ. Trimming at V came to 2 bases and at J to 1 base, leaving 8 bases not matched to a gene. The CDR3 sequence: CASSFGQGGPRNTEAFF. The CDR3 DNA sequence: TGCGCCAGCAGCTTCGGACAGGGGGGGCCTAGGAACACTGAAGCTTTCTTT.

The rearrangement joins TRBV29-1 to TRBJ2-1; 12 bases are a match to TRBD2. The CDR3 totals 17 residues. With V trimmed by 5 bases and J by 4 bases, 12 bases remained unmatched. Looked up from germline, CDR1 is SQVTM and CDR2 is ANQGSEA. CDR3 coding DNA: TGCAGCGTTTTTGGGCTAGCGGGGGGGCCGGGGTACAATGAGCAGTTCTTC. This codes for CSVFGLAGGPGYNEQFF.

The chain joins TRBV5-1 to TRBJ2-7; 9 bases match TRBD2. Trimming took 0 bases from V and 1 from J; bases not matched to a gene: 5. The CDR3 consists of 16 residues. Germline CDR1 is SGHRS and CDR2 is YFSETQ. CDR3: CASSLGASGDSYEQYF. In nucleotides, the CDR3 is TGCGCCAGCAGCTTGGGGGCTAGCGGGGATTCCTACGAGCAGTACTTC.

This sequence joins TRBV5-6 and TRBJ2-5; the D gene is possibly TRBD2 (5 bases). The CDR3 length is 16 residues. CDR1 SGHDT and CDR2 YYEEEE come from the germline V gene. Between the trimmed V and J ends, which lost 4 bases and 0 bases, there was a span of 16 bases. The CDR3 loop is CASSMRGLEYQETQYF. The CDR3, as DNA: TGTGCCAGCAGCATGAGAGGGCTGGAGTACCAAGAGACCCAGTACTTC.

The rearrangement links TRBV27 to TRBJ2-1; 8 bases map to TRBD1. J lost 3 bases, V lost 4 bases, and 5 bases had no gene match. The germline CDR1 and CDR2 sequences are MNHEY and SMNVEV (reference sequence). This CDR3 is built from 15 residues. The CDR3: CASSSRDRSYNEQFF. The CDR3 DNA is TGTGCCAGCAGTTCCCGGGACAGGAGCTACAATGAGCAGTTCTTC.

The CDR3 coding sequence is TGTGCCAGCAGCCCGAACCTAGATACTGAAGCTTTCTTT. This translates into CASSPNLDTEAFF. This sequence joins TRBV7-9 and TRBJ1-1, with D unresolved. The V gene lost 5 bases and the J gene lost 5 bases, with 12 bases spanning the gap. The CDR3 loop spans 13 amino acids. Germline CDR1 SEHNR, CDR2 FQNEAQ (reference sequence).

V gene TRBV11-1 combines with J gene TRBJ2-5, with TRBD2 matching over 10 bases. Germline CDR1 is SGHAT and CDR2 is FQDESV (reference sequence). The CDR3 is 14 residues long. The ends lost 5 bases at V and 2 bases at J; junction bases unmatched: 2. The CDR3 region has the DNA TGTGCCAGCAGCCAAGCGGGGGGGCAAGAGACCCAGTACTTC. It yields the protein CASSQAGGQETQYF.

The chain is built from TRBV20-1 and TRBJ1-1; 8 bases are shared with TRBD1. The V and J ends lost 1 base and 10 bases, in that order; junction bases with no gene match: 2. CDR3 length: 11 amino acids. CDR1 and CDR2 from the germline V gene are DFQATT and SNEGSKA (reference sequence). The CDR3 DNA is TGCAGTGCTAGAGCCGACAGGGGAGCTTTCTTT. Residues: CSARADRGAFF.

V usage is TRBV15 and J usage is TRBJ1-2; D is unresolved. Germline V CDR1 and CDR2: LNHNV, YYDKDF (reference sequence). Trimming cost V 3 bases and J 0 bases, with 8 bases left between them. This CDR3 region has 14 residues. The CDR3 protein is CATSSRYTNYGYTF. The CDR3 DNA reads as TGTGCCACCAGCAGTAGATATACTAACTATGGCTACACCTTC.

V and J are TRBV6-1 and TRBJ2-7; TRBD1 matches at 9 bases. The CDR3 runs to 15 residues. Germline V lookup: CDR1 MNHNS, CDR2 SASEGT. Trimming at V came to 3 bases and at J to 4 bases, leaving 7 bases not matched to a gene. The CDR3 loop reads CASSETRQGVYEQYF. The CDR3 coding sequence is TGTGCCAGCAGTGAGACCAGACAGGGGGTATACGAGCAGTACTTC.

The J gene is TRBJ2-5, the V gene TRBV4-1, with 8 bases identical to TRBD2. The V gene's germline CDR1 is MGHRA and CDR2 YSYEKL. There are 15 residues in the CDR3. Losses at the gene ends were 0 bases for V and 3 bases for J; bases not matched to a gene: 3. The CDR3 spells CASSQDGTREETQYF. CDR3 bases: TGCGCCAGCAGCCAAGACGGGACTAGGGAAGAGACCCAGTACTTC.

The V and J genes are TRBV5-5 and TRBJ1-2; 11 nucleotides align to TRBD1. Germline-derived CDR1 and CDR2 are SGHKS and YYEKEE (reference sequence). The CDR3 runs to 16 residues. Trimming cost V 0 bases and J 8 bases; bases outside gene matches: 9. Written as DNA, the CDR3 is TGTGCCAGCAGCTTGGGTTCCGGACAGGGGGCCCGGGGCTACACCTTC. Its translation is CASSLGSGQGARGYTF.

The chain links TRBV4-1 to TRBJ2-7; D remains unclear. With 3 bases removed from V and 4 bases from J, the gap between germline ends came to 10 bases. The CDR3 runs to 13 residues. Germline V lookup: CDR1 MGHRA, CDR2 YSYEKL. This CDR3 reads CASSQVRWYEQYF. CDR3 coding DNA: TGCGCCAGCAGCCAGGTCCGGTGGTACGAGCAGTACTTC.

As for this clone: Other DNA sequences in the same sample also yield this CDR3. The CDR3, as DNA: TGTGCCAGCAGCCCCGGACAGGGGAACAATCAGCCCCAGCATTTT. As protein: CASSPGQGNNQPQHF. The chain joins TRBV7-9 to TRBJ1-5, with TRBD1 matching over 9 bases. This CDR3 contains 15 residues. Germline V gene lookup returns CDR1 SEHNR and CDR2 FQNEAQ (reference sequence). V lost 5 bases, J lost 3 bases, and 5 bases stayed unmatched.